These T cell receptor beta chains were read from a single sample in a study of response to subunit inactivated influenza vaccine. TCRdb re-called the RT-PCR reads with MiXCR, one entry per CDR3 protein. The table has 300,000 to 350,000 distinct CDR3 sequences, 21% seen once. The material sequenced was PBMCs from blood, taken less than 22 months after vaccination. Source of these receptors: a man between 50 and 69 years old who received an inactivated influenza vaccine. CDR3s include the opening cysteine and the closing phenylalanine or tryptophan. D genes are given only for firm matches. Clone size is stated in some rows and not others, as once, few, many or a class when expanded.

abundance,d_gene,j_gene,v_gene,CDR3aa,CDR3nt
-,-,TRBJ2-3,TRBV5-1,CASSLVQSTDTQYF,TGCGCCAGCAGCTTGGTCCAGTCCACAGATACGCAGTATTTT
-,-,TRBJ2-5,TRBV28,CASSPLAFPETQYF,TGTGCCAGCAGTCCCCTAGCGTTTCCAGAGACCCAGTACTTC
-,TRBD2,TRBJ2-1,TRBV7-9,CASSPGVAGYNEQFF,TGTGCCAGCAGTCCCGGGGTAGCGGGTTACAATGAGCAGTTCTTC
-,-,TRBJ2-3,TRBV4-3,CASSQDLADTQYF,TGCGCCAGCAGCCAAGATCTTGCAGATACGCAGTATTTT
few,TRBD2,TRBJ2-1,TRBV3-1,CASSSRLAAYNEQFF,TGTGCCAGCAGCTCCCGACTAGCGGCCTACAATGAGCAGTTCTTC
-,-,TRBJ1-4,TRBV30,CAWSVGTVYEKLFF,TGTGCCTGGAGTGTGGGGACGGTTTATGAAAAACTGTTTTTT
many,-,TRBJ1-3,TRBV3-1,CASSHGPGRSSGNTIYF,TGTGCCAGCAGCCATGGGCCGGGACGGAGCTCTGGAAACACCATATATTTT
few,-,TRBJ1-3,TRBV25-1,CASMSSGNTIYF,TGTGCCAGCATGAGCTCTGGAAACACCATATATTTT
few,-,TRBJ1-1,TRBV11-2,CASSLPSREGGAFF,TGTGCCAGCAGCTTACCCTCGCGGGAGGGGGGGGCTTTCTTT
-,-,TRBJ1-1,TRBV10-2,CASSRELNTEAFF,TGCGCCAGCAGTAGGGAACTGAACACTGAAGCTTTCTTT
few,-,TRBJ1-1,TRBV5-1,CASSLEGAGRPGDEAFF,TGCGCCAGCAGCTTGGAAGGGGCGGGCAGGCCTGGAGATGAAGCTTTCTTT
few,-,TRBJ1-2,TRBV27,CASSLSKGQASTF,TGTGCCAGCAGTTTATCGAAAGGGCAGGCCTCCACCTTC
-,-,TRBJ2-7,TRBV18,CASSPPGLQAGSYEQYF,TGTGCCAGCTCACCACCGGGGCTTCAAGCAGGCTCCTACGAGCAGTACTTC
few,-,TRBJ2-1,TRBV10-3,CAISGRRGHNEQFF,TGTGCCATCAGTGGAAGACGGGGTCACAATGAGCAGTTCTTC
few,TRBD2,TRBJ2-5,TRBV6-5,CASSYSGGGETQYF,TGTGCCAGCAGTTACTCCGGCGGGGGGGAGACCCAGTACTTC
-,-,TRBJ1-4,TRBV4-1,CASSQGTDDNEKLFF,TGCGCCAGCAGCCAAGGCACAGACGATAATGAAAAACTGTTTTTT
-,TRBD1,TRBJ2-2,TRBV6-4,CASSDSGTGNTGELFF,TGTGCCAGCAGTGACTCAGGGACAGGGAACACCGGGGAGCTGTTTTTT